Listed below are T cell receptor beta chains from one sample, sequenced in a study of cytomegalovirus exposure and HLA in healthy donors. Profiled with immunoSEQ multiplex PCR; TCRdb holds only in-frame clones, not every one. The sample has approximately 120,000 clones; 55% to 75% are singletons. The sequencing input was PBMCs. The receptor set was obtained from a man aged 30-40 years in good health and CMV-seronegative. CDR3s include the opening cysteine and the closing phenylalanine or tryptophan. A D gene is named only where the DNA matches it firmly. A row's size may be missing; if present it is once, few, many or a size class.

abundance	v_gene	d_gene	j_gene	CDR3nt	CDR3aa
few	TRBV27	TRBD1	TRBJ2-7	TGTGCCAGCAGTTTCGGGCAGGGGGCCACCTACGAGCAGTACTTC	CASSFGQGATYEQYF
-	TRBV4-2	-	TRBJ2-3	TGTGCCAGCAGCCAAGATCTGGGCGGGGGCACAGATACGCAGTATTTT	CASSQDLGGGTDTQYF
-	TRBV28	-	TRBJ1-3	TGTGCCAGCAGCCGACTTGGGGCGACTGGAAACACCATATATTTT	CASSRLGATGNTIYF
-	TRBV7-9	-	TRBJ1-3	TGTGCCAGCAGGGACCTTTTAGGGGTCGGAAACACCATATATTTT	CASRDLLGVGNTIYF
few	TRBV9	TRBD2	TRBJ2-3	TGTGCCAGCAGCGTAGCCCCGACTAGCTCAGATACGCAGTATTTT	CASSVAPTSSDTQYF
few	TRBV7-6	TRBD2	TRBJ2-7	TGTGCCAGCAGCCCCCGGCCTTGGCGGGGGGGCTACGAGCAGTACTTC	CASSPRPWRGGYEQYF
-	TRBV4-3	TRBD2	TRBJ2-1	TGCGCCAGCAGCCAAGTACTAGCGGGGGCCTGGGAATACAATGAGCAGTTCTTC	CASSQVLAGAWEYNEQFF
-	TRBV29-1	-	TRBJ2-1	TGCAGCGTTAGAGGGTGGGGAGAAATAAATGAGCAGTTCTTC	CSVRGWGEINEQFF
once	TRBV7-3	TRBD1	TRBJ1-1	TGTGCCAGCAGCTCCGCCGGGACAGGGGGCGTTAACACTGAAGCTTTCTTT	CASSSAGTGGVNTEAFF
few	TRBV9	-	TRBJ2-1	TGTGCCAGCAGCGTAGTTTCCCATGGAGGTGAGCAGTTCTTC	CASSVVSHGGEQFF
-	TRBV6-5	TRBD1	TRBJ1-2	TGTGCCAGCAGTTACGGCAAACAGGGGGCTCGTGGCTACACCTTC	CASSYGKQGARGYTF
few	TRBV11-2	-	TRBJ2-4	TGTGCCAGCAGCTTAACGGGACATTCCGTCGGGGACCATTACTTC	CASSLTGHSVGDHYF
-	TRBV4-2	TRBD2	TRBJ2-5	TGTGCCAGCAGCCCGCGTACCGGGACTAGCGTTTTGGAGACCCAGTACTTC	CASSPRTGTSVLETQYF
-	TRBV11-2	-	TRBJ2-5	TGTGCCAGCAGCCAACTTGAGGCAGAGACCCAGTACTTC	CASSQLEAETQYF
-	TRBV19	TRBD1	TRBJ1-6	TGTGCCAGTAGTAGAGGGGGCTGGGGGAATTCACCCCTCCACTTT	CASSRGGWGNSPLHF
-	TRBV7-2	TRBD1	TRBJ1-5	TGTGCCAGCAGCTGGGACAGGGGGTATCAGCCCCAGCATTTT	CASSWDRGYQPQHF
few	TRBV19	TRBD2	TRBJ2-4	TGTGCCAGTACCCGGAAGTGGCTAGCGGAGGCCCCTTACAAAAACATTCAGTACTTC	CASTRKWLAEAPYKNIQYF
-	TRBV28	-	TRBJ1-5	TGTGCCAGCAGTTCCACTACGAGTATTCAGCCCCAGCATTTT	CASSSTTSIQPQHF
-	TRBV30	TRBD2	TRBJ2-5	TGTGCCTGGAGTGTCCTAGCGGGAGAGACCCAGTACTTC	CAWSVLAGETQYF
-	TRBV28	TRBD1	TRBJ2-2	TGTGCCAGCAGCGAGGGGGCCGGCGGGGAGCTGTTTTTT	CASSEGAGGELFF
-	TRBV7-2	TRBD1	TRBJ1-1	TGTGCCAGCAGCTCAAGGACAGGGGCCAGCGGCACTGAAGCTTTCTTT	CASSSRTGASGTEAFF
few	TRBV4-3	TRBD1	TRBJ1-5	TGCGCCAGCAGCCAAGTCTTGAGGGGGCCCCGAAATCAGCCCCAGCATTTT	CASSQVLRGPRNQPQHF
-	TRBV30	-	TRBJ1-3	TGTGCCTGGAGTGTAAAGACAGGATTTGGAAACACCATATATTTT	CAWSVKTGFGNTIYF
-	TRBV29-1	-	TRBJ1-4	TGCAGCGTTCAGGGTGCAACTAATGAAAAACTGTTTTTT	CSVQGATNEKLFF
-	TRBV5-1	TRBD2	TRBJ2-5	TGCGCCAGCAGCTTACTAGCGGGGGGACAAGAGACCCAGTACTTC	CASSLLAGGQETQYF
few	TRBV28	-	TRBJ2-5	TGTGCCAGCAGTCTCGCGACAGTTCCGGAGACCCAGTACTTC	CASSLATVPETQYF
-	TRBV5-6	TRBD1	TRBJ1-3	TGTGCCACCATCAACGAGACAGGGAGTTTGGGAAACACCATATATTTT	CATINETGSLGNTIYF
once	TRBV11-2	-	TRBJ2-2	TGTGCCAGCAGTTTATTACAGGGTAACACCGGGGAGCTGTTTTTT	CASSLLQGNTGELFF
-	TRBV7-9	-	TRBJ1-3	TGTGCCAGCGGCCTCAGCTCTGGAAACACCATATATTTT	CASGLSSGNTIYF
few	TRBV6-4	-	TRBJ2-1	TGTGCCAGCAGTCTACTCGCGGGGGCCGGGGATGAGCAGTTCTTC	CASSLLAGAGDEQFF
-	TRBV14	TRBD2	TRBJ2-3	TGTGCCAGCAGACCGACTAGCGGGGCATTTGGGAATACGCAGTATTTT	CASRPTSGAFGNTQYF
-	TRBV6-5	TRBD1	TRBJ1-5	TGTGCCAGCAGTTCCACCGGGACAGGCAATCAGCCCCAGCATTTT	CASSSTGTGNQPQHF
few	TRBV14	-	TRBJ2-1	TGTGCCAGCAGCCACGCATCAAGAGGCCGTACATACAATGAGCAGTTCTTC	CASSHASRGRTYNEQFF
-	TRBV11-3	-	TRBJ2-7	TGTGCCAGCAGCTCCACAGGGTCCCACGAGCAGTACTTC	CASSSTGSHEQYF
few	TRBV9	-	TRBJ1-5	TGTGCCAGCAGCGAGGGGACGGAGGGTACCTATAGCAATCAGCCCCAGCATTTT	CASSEGTEGTYSNQPQHF
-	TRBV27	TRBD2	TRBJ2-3	TGTGCCAGCAGTTTAATTCGGGGGGTGGGAGATACGCAGTATTTT	CASSLIRGVGDTQYF
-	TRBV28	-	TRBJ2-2	TGTGCCAGCAGTTTCATCCAGGGGGACTACACCGGGGAGCTGTTTTTT	CASSFIQGDYTGELFF
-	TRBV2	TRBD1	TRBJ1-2	TGTGCCAGCAGGAAGGGGGCAGGGGCTCTCTATGGCTACACCTTC	CASRKGAGALYGYTF
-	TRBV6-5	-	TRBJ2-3	TGTGCCAGCAGCGCTAGCCCAGATACGCAGTATTTT	CASSASPDTQYF
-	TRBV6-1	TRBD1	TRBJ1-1	TGTGCCAGCAGTACACAGGGGGCGGGTAGTAAAGCTTTCTTT	CASSTQGAGSKAFF
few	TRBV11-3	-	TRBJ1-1	TGTGCCAGCAGCATAGGGGGAGGGAGGACTGAAGCTTTCTTT	CASSIGGGRTEAFF
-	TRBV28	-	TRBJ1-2	TGTGCCAGCAAATTGGGGGGGGGTAACTATGGCTACACCTTC	CASKLGGGNYGYTF
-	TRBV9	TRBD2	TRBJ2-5	TGTGCCAGCAGCGTAGGACTAGCGGGGGGAACGGAGACCCAGTACTTC	CASSVGLAGGTETQYF
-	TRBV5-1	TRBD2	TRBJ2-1	TGCGCCAGCAGCTTGGAGGCTAGCGGGGGGCTTGAGCAGTTCTTC	CASSLEASGGLEQFF
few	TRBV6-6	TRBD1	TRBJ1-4	TGTGCCAGCAGCCGGACAGGGAGGAATGAAAAACTGTTTTTT	CASSRTGRNEKLFF
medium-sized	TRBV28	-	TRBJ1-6	TGTGCCAGCAGTAGCGACGGAGCCAGCTCACCCCTCCACTTT	CASSSDGASSPLHF
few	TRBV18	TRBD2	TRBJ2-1	TGTGCCAGCTCTTTTGGCGGGGGGGGCCACAATGAGCAGTTCTTC	CASSFGGGGHNEQFF
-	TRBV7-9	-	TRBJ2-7	TGTGCCAGCAGCTTCACAGGGTTTGAGCAGTACTTC	CASSFTGFEQYF